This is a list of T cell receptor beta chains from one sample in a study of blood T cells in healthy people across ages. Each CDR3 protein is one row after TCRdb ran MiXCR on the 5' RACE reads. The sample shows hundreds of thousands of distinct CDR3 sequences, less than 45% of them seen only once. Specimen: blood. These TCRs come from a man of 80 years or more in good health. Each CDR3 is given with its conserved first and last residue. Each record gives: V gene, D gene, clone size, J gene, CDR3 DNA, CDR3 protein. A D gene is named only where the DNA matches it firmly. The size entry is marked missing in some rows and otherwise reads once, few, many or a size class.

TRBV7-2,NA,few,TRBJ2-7,TGTGCCAGCAGCCGTCGGTCCATGGGGGCCGAGCAGTACTTC,CASSRRSMGAEQYF
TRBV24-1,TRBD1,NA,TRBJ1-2,TGTGCCACCAGTGACACCGACAGGGTTGGTGGCTACACCTTC,CATSDTDRVGGYTF
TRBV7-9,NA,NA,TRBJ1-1,TGTGCCAGCAGCCTTGGACGGATTAAAGCTTTCTTT,CASSLGRIKAFF
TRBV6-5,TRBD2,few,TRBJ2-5,TGTGCCAGCAGTACTATTACTAGCGGGAGCCTATCATACCAAGAGACCCAGTACTTC,CASSTITSGSLSYQETQYF
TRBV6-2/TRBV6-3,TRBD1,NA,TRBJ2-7,TGTGCCAGCAGTTCGGGGACAGGGACCGGTGAGCAGTACTTC,CASSSGTGTGEQYF
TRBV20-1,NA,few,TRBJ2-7,TGCCGCACAGGGAGGGACGGCTACGAGCAGTACTTC,CRTGRDGYEQYF
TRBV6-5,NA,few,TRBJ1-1,TGTGCCAGCAGTTACTTGGGCCAAAACACTGAAGCTTTCTTT,CASSYLGQNTEAFF
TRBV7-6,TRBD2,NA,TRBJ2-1,TGTGCCAGCAGCTCCGGGACTGGCGGGAGGACTTACAATGAGCAGTTCTTC,CASSSGTGGRTYNEQFF
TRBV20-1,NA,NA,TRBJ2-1,TGCAGTGCTAGAGATTTTAAGGAAGAGCGGTTCTTC,CSARDFKEERFF
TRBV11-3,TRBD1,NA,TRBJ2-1,TGTGCCAGCAGCCGCAGGGGACAGGGGACCAATGAGCAGTTCTTC,CASSRRGQGTNEQFF
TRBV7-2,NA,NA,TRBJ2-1,TGTGCCAGCAGCTCAGGCCGCTCCTACAATGAGCAGTTCTTC,CASSSGRSYNEQFF
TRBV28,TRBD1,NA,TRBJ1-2,TGTGCCAGCAGCCCTCAAGGGGGCTTTGGCTATGGCTACACCTTC,CASSPQGGFGYGYTF
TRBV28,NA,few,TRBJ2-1,TGTGCCAGCAGCTCCGCAAGACACTACAATGAGCAGTTCTTC,CASSSARHYNEQFF
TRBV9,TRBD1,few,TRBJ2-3,TGTGCCAGCAGCGGCTACAGGGGCCTTAGCACAGATACGCAGTATTTT,CASSGYRGLSTDTQYF
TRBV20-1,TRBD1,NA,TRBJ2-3,TGCAGTGCTAGGCGTCAGGGGGCGCACACAGATACGCAGTATTTT,CSARRQGAHTDTQYF
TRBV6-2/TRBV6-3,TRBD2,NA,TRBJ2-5,TGTGCCAGCAGTCGGGGGGGAAATCTACAGGCCCAGTACTTC,CASSRGGNLQAQYF
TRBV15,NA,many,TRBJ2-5,TGTGCCACCAGCCGCGGACAGCAAGAGACCCAGTACTTC,CATSRGQQETQYF
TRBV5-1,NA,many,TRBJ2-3,TGCGCCAGCAGCTTGGAACACAGGGCAGATACGCAGTATTTT,CASSLEHRADTQYF
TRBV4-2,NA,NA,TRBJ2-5,TGTGCCAGCTCCCAGGGGGGTAGTAGGGAGACCCAGTACTTC,CASSQGGSRETQYF
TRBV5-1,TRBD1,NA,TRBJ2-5,TGCGCCACAAGGCCGAACAGGGGGGAGACCCAGTACTTC,CATRPNRGETQYF
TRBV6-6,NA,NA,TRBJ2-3,TGTGCCAGCAGTTACAGGACTGGGGGCAGGTTCACAGATACGCAGTATTTT,CASSYRTGGRFTDTQYF
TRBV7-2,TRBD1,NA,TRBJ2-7,TGTGCCAGCAGCTTGATAGAGGGGGCCAGCGAGCAGTACTTC,CASSLIEGASEQYF
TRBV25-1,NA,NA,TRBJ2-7,TGTGCCAGCAGGGCCCCGGGGCGCTACGAGCAGTACTTC,CASRAPGRYEQYF
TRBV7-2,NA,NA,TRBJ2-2,TGTGCCAGCAGCTTAGCAGGTAGCTCGAACACCGGGGAGCTGTTTTTT,CASSLAGSSNTGELFF
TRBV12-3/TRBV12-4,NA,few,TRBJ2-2,TGTGCCAGCAGTCCCACAGGACAAAACACCGGGGAGCTGTTTTTT,CASSPTGQNTGELFF
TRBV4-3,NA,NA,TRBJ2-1,TGCGCCAGCAGCCTAGGGATGGGGTACCAAGAGACCCAGTTCTTC,CASSLGMGYQETQFF
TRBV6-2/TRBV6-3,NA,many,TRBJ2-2,TGTGCCAGCAGTTGGGTAGCGAGGACCGGGGAGCTGTTTTTT,CASSWVARTGELFF